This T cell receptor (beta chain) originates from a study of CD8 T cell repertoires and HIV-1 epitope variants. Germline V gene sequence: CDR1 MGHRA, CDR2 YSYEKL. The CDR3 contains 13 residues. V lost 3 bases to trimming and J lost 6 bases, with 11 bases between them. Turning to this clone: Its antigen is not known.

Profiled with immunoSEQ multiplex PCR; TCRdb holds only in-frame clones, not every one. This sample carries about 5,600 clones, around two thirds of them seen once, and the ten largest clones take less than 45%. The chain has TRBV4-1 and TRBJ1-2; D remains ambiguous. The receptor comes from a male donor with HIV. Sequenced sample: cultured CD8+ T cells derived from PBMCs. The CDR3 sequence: CASSHGQLDGYTF. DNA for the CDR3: TGCGCCAGCAGCCATGGGCAGCTGGATGGCTACACCTTC.